One T cell receptor beta chain is described in this entry. The sample originates from a study of blood T cell repertoires in COVID-19. The overall study: COVID-19 samples, acute and convalescent, were from the United States, Italy and Spain. The analysed material was cDNA or gDNA that came from T cells, B-cell-depleted T cells, or PBMCs.

The CDR3 spans 15 residues. The V gene end was trimmed by 4 bases and the J gene end by 4 bases; junction bases not matched to a gene: 7. CDR1 and CDR2 (germline): SGHRS, YFSETQ. In the original processing: Estimates of nucleated cell counts were drawn from the amplification of reference gene primers. Assay used: immunoSEQ multiplex PCR; TCRdb lists only in-frame clones, some missing. That table supplies the V and J calls and clone size; D and trimming were determined from the DNA. The profile covers 380,000 or so clones, with more than 65% appearing a single time and more than 0.85% taken by the ten largest.

The TCR sequence derives from a human donor with acute or convalescent COVID-19. The donor label of this sample is uncertain. The sample taken for sequencing was peripheral blood. This chain links TRBV5-1 with TRBJ2-5; 10 nucleotides agree with TRBD1. The CDR3 sequence: CASSTRTGGLETQYF. CDR3 DNA: TGCGCCAGCAGCACAAGGACAGGGGGGCTAGAGACCCAGTACTTC.